This T cell receptor beta chain emerged from a study of cytomegalovirus exposure and HLA in healthy donors. Study-level points and caveats: Rarity characterized most TCR sequences, yet some public TCRs appeared in many donors. Cytomegalovirus-associated TCR beta chains were listed, numbering roughly 150.

A word on this clone: Its antigen remains unknown.

Produced via immunoSEQ multiplex PCR; TCRdb's table is partial and in-frame only. The repertoire holds about 160,000 clones, with 75% to 90% as singletons. Donors were drawn from the roughly 130-subject validation cohort, separate from the roughly 700-subject first cohort. The CDR3 is made up of 15 amino acids. V shed 3 bases and J shed 0 bases, with 13 bases lying between them. Germline V gene sequence: CDR1 SGHRS, CDR2 YFSETQ. The sequencing input was PBMCs. This receptor was identified in a woman aged 18-35 years in good health and CMV-seronegative. The chain combines TRBV5-1 with TRBJ2-7; D perhaps matches TRBD1 (5 bases). The CDR3: CASSSPSRGSYEQYF. The CDR3 DNA follows: TGCGCCAGCAGCTCACCCTCAAGGGGCTCCTACGAGCAGTACTTC.